These 11 T cell receptor beta chains were sequenced from one sample in a study of blood T cell repertoires in COVID-19 (TCRdb year 2020). The library was made by the immunoSEQ multiplex PCR assay. Drawn from immuneACCESS, this table holds only the in-frame rearrangements with V and J called that TCRdb kept. Clones are partly lost; checked studies trace under half to an unresolved V gene and leave the rest unexplained. A total of under 150,000 clones appear in this sample, roughly nine tenths of them only once. The top ten clonotypes cover approximately 3.7% of the sample. Input material: peripheral blood. The receptors stem from a man aged 50 to 60 with active COVID-19.

This clone was seen only once. The J gene is TRBJ1-1, the V gene TRBV5-5, with D possibly TRBD1 on 6 matching bases. The length of the CDR3 is 16 residues. Germline lookup yields CDR1 SGHKS and CDR2 YYEKEE (reference sequence). Trimming removed 4 bases at V and 3 bases at J, with 19 bases between. CDR3 sequence reads: CASSPLFKKGDTEAFF. CDR3 bases: TGTGCCAGCAGCCCACTGTTCAAGAAGGGGGACACTGAAGCTTTCTTT.

The CDR3: CSVVRGGLGSSGRQGELFF. The DNA of the CDR3 is TGCAGCGTCGTACGAGGGGGGCTCGGGTCTAGCGGGAGGCAGGGGGAGCTGTTTTTT. The chain uses TRBV29-1 and TRBJ2-2, with 11 nucleotides matching TRBD2. J gave up 8 bases and V 6 bases, and 23 bases lay outside the gene matches. CDR3 length: 19 residues. Germline lookup yields CDR1 SQVTM and CDR2 ANQGSEA.

V usage is TRBV11-2 and J usage is TRBJ2-1, with 10 bases aligning to TRBD2. The CDR3 contains 18 residues. In germline, CDR1 is SGHAT, CDR2 FQNNGV. The trim removed 0 bases at V and 2 bases at J, leaving 7 bases unmatched. The CDR3 nucleotides read TGTGCCAGCAGCTTAGAGGGTAGCGGGGGGTCCGCCTACAATGAGCAGTTCTTC. Amino acid sequence: CASSLEGSGGSAYNEQFF.

V and J are TRBV6-5 and TRBJ2-3; 7 nucleotides align to TRBD1. Trimming at V came to 7 bases and at J to 4 bases, leaving 8 bases not matched to a gene. CDR1 MNHEY and CDR2 SVGAGI come from the germline V gene. This CDR3 is 14 amino acids long. In DNA form, the CDR3 reads TGTGCCAGCACTAGGACAGGTTGGTCAGATACGCAGTATTTT. Its translation is CASTRTGWSDTQYF.

The chain uses TRBV19 and TRBJ2-3; 8 bases agree with TRBD2. Germline V gene sequence: CDR1 LNHDA, CDR2 SQIVND (reference sequence). V shed 3 bases and J 4 bases; nucleotides not matched to a gene: 12. The CDR3 is 17 amino acids. Here the CDR3 DNA reads TGTGCCAGTAGTATGGAGGGGAGGCTAGCGGGTGCAGATACGCAGTATTTT. Residues: CASSMEGRLAGADTQYF. The whole variable domain, remainder taken from reference TRBV19 and TRBJ2-3, is DGGITQSPKYLFRKEGQNVTLSCEQNLNHDAMYWYRQDPGQGLRLIYYSQIVNDFQKGDIAEGYSVSREKKESFPLTVTSAQKNPTAFYLCASSMEGRLAGADTQYFGPGTRLTVL.

The chain uses TRBV5-1 and TRBJ1-4; D is uncertain. The V and J ends lost 4 bases and 7 bases respectively, with 26 bases between them. Germline CDR1 SGHRS, CDR2 YFSETQ. The CDR3 length is 18 residues. CDR3 amino acids: CASSTPEEGRSSGEKLFF. The CDR3 bases are TGCGCCAGCAGCACCCCCGAGGAGGGCCGGTCTAGTGGTGAAAAACTGTTTTTT.

The chain links TRBV10-1 to TRBJ2-2; TRBD2 is a possible D gene (5 bases). The germline CDR1 and CDR2 sequences are WNHNN and SYGVQD (reference sequence). Between the trimmed V and J ends, which lost 5 bases and 4 bases, there was a span of 8 bases. This CDR3 is built from 13 residues. Here the CDR3 DNA reads TGCGCCAGCAGTCGGACTTTCACCGGGGAGCTGTTTTTT. Translated, it gives CASSRTFTGELFF.

The rearrangement joins TRBV9 to TRBJ2-3; 7 bases match TRBD2. The length of the CDR3 is 14 residues. V lost 7 bases to trimming and J lost 2 bases; unmatched junction nucleotides: 7. CDR1 SGDLS and CDR2 YYNGEE come from the germline V gene. The CDR3 DNA sequence: TGTGCCAGCGGGGGAGGGGCCCACACAGATACGCAGTATTTT. Residues: CASGGGAHTDTQYF.

The chain combines TRBV11-2 with TRBJ2-1; TRBD2 agrees at 9 bases. From germline, CDR1 is SGHAT and CDR2 FQNNGV. The CDR3 runs to 16 residues. V was clipped by 1 base and J by 7 bases; unmatched bases: 8. The CDR3 sequence is CASSLGVAGVGNEQFF. For the CDR3, the DNA is TGTGCCAGCAGCTTAGGGGTAGCGGGAGTAGGAAATGAGCAGTTCTTC.

The chain joins TRBV5-5 to TRBJ1-3, with TRBD1 identical over 8 bases. The CDR3 runs to 17 residues. V dropped 4 bases and J dropped 8; count of bases not matched to a gene: 17. Germline V gene lookup returns CDR1 SGHKS and CDR2 YYEKEE (reference sequence). This CDR3 is CASSPIGGQAVAYTIYF. As DNA, the CDR3 is TGTGCCAGCAGCCCGATCGGGGGACAGGCAGTTGCGTACACCATATATTTT. Based on the CDR3 plus reference TRBV5-5 and TRBJ1-3, the full variable domain is DAGVTQSPTHLIKTRGQQVTLRCSPISGHKSVSWYQQVLGQGPQFIFQYYEKEERGRGNFPDRFSARQFPNYSSELNVNALLLGDSALYLCASSPIGGQAVAYTIYFGEGSWLTVV.

As for this clone: Other DNA sequences in this sample translate to the same CDR3. The V and J genes are TRBV4-1 and TRBJ2-3; 11 bases agree with TRBD2. The length of the CDR3 is 15 residues. V dropped 6 bases and J dropped 2; count of bases not matched to a gene: 4. Germline lookup yields CDR1 MGHRA and CDR2 YSYEKL. Here the CDR3 DNA reads TGCGCCAGCAGTCATAGCGGGGGGGCCACAGATACGCAGTATTTT. It encodes CASSHSGGATDTQYF.